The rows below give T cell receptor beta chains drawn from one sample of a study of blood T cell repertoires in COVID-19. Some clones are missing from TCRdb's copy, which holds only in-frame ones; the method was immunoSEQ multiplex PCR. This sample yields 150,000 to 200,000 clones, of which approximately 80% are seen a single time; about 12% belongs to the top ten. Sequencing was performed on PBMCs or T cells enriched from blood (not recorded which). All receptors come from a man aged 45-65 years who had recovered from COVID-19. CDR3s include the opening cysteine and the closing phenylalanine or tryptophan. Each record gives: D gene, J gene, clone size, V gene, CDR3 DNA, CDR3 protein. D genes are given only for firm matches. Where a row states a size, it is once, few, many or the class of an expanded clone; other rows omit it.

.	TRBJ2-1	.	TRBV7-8	TGTGCCAGCAGCACCCGGGACACCTTCGAGTTTTTCTTC	CASSTRDTFEFFF
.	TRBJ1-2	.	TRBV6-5	TGTGCCAGCAGTTACTCCTCGGGGGGCTATGGCTACACCTTC	CASSYSSGGYGYTF
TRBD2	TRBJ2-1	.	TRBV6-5	TGTGCCAGCAGCCCCACTAGCGGGGGACGTAATGAGCAGTTCTTC	CASSPTSGGRNEQFF
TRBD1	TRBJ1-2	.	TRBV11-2	TGTGCCAGCAGCTCGGACAGGGGAACGGAGGGCTACACCTTC	CASSSDRGTEGYTF
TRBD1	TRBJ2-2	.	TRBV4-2	TGTGCCAGCAGCCCTCGGCAGGGGGCGCTTACCGGGGAGCTGTTTTTT	CASSPRQGALTGELFF
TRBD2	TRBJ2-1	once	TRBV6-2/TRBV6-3	TGTGCCAGCAGTACCTCGAGCGGGGGAGGGCGGAATGAGCAGTTCTTC	CASSTSSGGGRNEQFF
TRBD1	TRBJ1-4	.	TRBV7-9	TGTGCCAGCAGCTTAGGCTCGTCAGGGGGAAGGGAAAAACTGTTTTTT	CASSLGSSGGREKLFF
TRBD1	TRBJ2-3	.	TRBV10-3	TGTGCCATCAGTGATAAAGTGACAGGGGGAAGTGGCACAGATACGCAGTATTTT	CAISDKVTGGSGTDTQYF
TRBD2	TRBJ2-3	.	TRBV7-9	TGTGCCAGCAGCTCGTGGACGGGGGGGAGTGGTACAGATACGCAGTATTTT	CASSSWTGGSGTDTQYF
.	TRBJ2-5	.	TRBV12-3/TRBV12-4	TGTGCCAGCAGTTTAATCGGAGAGACCCAGTACTTC	CASSLIGETQYF
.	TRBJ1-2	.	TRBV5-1	TGCGCCAGCAGCTTGGGACAGGACTGGGACCGCTACACCTTC	CASSLGQDWDRYTF
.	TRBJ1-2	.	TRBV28	TGTGCCAGCAGTTTAAAAGAGAGCTACACCTTC	CASSLKESYTF
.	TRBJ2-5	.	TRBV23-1	TGCGCCAGCAGTCAAGGGGGGGGCCGGAAGACCCAGTACTTC	CASSQGGGRKTQYF
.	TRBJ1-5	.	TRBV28	TGTGCCAGCAGGGAGGCGAGCAATCAGCCCCAGCATTTT	CASREASNQPQHF
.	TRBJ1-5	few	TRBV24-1	TGTGCCGCTGGGGGGGCGCGAAGCAATCAGCCCCAGCATTTT	CAAGGARSNQPQHF
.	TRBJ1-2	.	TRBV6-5	TGTGCCAGCAGTTACGCGGAGGCCTATGGCTACACCTTC	CASSYAEAYGYTF
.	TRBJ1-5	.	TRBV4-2	TGTGCCAGCAGCCTGGAGCCCGGGAGCAATCAGCCCCAGCATTTT	CASSLEPGSNQPQHF
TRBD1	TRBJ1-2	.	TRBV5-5	TGTGCCAGCAGGTTTCCCCTAGGGGGCACATCTACCTTC	CASRFPLGGTSTF
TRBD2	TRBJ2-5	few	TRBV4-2	TGTGCCAGCAACTTAGCGGGGGGGAAACAAGAGACCCAGTACTTC	CASNLAGGKQETQYF
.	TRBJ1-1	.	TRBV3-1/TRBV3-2	TGTGCCAGCAGTTCCGATCCTGCGTTGAACACTGAAGCTTTCTTT	CASSSDPALNTEAFF
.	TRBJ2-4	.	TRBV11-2	TGTGCCAGCAGCTTAGATTTGAGGGGGATTCAGTACTTC	CASSLDLRGIQYF
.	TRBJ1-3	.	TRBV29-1	TGCAGCGTTGAAGGGGGCCGGGGAAACACCATATATTTT	CSVEGGRGNTIYF
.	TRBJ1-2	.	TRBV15	TGTGCCACCAGCACCCCGGGGTCCCCCTATGGCTACACCTTC	CATSTPGSPYGYTF
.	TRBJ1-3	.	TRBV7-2	TGTGCCAGCAGCTGGGACACGAGCTCTGGAAACACCATATATTTT	CASSWDTSSGNTIYF
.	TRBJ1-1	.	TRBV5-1	TGCGCCAGCAGCTTGAGGGGGAGTACTGAAGCTTTCTTT	CASSLRGSTEAFF
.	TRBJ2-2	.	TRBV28	TGTGCCAGCAGTGGACTCCTGAATTTGAAGGCCGGGGAGCTGTTTTTT	CASSGLLNLKAGELFF
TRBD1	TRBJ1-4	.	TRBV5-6	TGTGCCAGCAGCTGGGACAGGGATAAAAAACTGTTTTTT	CASSWDRDKKLFF
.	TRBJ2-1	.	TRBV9	TGTGCCAGCAGCGCCGGGACAAACAATGAGCAGTTCTTC	CASSAGTNNEQFF
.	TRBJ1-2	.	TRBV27	TGTGCCAGCAGTTCCTATCCCACTGACAGGTCGAAGGGAAACTATGGCTACACCTTC	CASSSYPTDRSKGNYGYTF
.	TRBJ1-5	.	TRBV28	TGTGCCAGCAGCCTCCAGGAGGGACAGCCCCAGCATTTT	CASSLQEGQPQHF
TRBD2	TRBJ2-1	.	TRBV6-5	TGTGCCAGCAGTCTTACTAGCGGGGGGTACAATGAGCAGTTCTTC	CASSLTSGGYNEQFF
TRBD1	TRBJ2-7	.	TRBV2	TGTGCCAGCGCCTCACATCGGACAGGGACCTACGAGCAGTACTTC	CASASHRTGTYEQYF
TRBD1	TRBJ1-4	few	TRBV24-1	TGTGCCACCAGTGATGGACAGACAGGGTTTAATGAAAAACTGTTTTTT	CATSDGQTGFNEKLFF
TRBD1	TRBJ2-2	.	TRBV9	TGTGCCAGCAGCGTCTTGCCCCCCCGGACAGGCAACACCGGGGAGCTGTTTTTT	CASSVLPPRTGNTGELFF
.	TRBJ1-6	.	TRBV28	TGTGCCAGCAGTCTCCCGGGGTATAATTCACCCCTCCACTTT	CASSLPGYNSPLHF
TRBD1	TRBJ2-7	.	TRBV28	TGTGCCAGCAGAGGGGCCAGGGGGTCCTACGAGCAGTACTTC	CASRGARGSYEQYF
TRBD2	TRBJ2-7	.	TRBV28	TGTGCCAGCAGTTCTAGCGGACCCTACGAGCAGTACTTC	CASSSSGPYEQYF
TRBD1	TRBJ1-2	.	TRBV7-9	TGTGCCAGCAGCTCCCGGGACAGGGCCCTCTCCTATGGCTACACCTTC	CASSSRDRALSYGYTF
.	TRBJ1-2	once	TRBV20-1	TGCAGTGCTGGGCACTATGGCTACACCTTC	CSAGHYGYTF
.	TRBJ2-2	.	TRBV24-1	TGTGCCACCAGTGACCCCCTGGGGGGGGCCACCGGGGAGCTGTTTTTT	CATSDPLGGATGELFF
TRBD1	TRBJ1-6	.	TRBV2	TGTGCCAGCACAGAGGGGGGTACAGGGGATTCACCCCTCCACTTT	CASTEGGTGDSPLHF
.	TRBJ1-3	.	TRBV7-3	TGTGCCAGCAGCTTAACCCCGAACACCATATATTTT	CASSLTPNTIYF
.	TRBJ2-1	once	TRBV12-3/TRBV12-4	TGTGCCAGCAGTGTAGACTACATCAATGAGCAGTTCTTC	CASSVDYINEQFF
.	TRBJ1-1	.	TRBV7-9	TGTGCCAGCAGCTTGATGGGGGCCACTGAAGCTTTCTTT	CASSLMGATEAFF
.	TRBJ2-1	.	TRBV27	TGTGCCAGCAGTTTAGAGGCGTCCTACAATGAGCAGTTCTTC	CASSLEASYNEQFF
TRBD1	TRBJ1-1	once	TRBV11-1	TGTGCCAGCAGCAAGACAGGGTTCAACACTGAAGCTTTCTTT	CASSKTGFNTEAFF
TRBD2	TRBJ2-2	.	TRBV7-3	TGTGCCAGCAGCTTACTACCGGGACTAGCGAACACCGGGGAGCTGTTTTTT	CASSLLPGLANTGELFF
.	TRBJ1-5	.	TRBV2	TGTGCCAGCAGTGAAGCAGCTCAGGGCCCGCGGCCCCAGCATTTT	CASSEAAQGPRPQHF
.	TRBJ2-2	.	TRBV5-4	TGTGCCAGCAGCTTGGGGTCCTCAGGGTCTCACGGGGAGCTGTTTTTT	CASSLGSSGSHGELFF
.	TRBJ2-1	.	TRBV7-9	TGTGCCAGCAGCTTAGACGTCTGGGAGAGGTGGTACAATGAGCAGTTCTTC	CASSLDVWERWYNEQFF
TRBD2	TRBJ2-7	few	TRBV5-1	TGCGCCAGCAGCTTAACGACTAGCGGGGTAGGCGAGCAGTACTTC	CASSLTTSGVGEQYF
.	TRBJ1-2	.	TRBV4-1	TGCGCCAGCAGCCAAGAGAGGTGGGGCAGCTATGGCTACACCTTC	CASSQERWGSYGYTF
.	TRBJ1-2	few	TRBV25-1	TGTGCCAGCAGTGAGCCACAGTATGGCTACACCTTC	CASSEPQYGYTF
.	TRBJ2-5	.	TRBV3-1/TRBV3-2	TGTGCCAGCAGCCAAGCCCTCCAAGAGACCCAGTACTTC	CASSQALQETQYF
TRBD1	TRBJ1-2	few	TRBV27	TGTGCCAGCAGTTTGGCGACAGGGTACGGTGGCTACACCTTC	CASSLATGYGGYTF
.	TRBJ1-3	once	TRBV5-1	TGCGCCAGCAGCTTGGCCCAGGGTTTGGGAAACACCATATATTTT	CASSLAQGLGNTIYF
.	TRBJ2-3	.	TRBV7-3	TGTGCCAGCAGCTTAGTCGGTTCCGACACAGATACGCAGTATTTT	CASSLVGSDTDTQYF
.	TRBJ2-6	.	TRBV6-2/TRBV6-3	TGTGCCAGCAGTTGGCGGGACTCTGGGGCCAACGTCCTGACTTTC	CASSWRDSGANVLTF
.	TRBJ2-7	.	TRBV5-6	TGTGCCAGCAGCTTGGTAGGCGGGCGTACCTACGAGCAGTACTTC	CASSLVGGRTYEQYF
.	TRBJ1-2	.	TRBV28	TGTGCCAGTAATCCCCTCGGGGACATCTATGGCTACACCTTC	CASNPLGDIYGYTF